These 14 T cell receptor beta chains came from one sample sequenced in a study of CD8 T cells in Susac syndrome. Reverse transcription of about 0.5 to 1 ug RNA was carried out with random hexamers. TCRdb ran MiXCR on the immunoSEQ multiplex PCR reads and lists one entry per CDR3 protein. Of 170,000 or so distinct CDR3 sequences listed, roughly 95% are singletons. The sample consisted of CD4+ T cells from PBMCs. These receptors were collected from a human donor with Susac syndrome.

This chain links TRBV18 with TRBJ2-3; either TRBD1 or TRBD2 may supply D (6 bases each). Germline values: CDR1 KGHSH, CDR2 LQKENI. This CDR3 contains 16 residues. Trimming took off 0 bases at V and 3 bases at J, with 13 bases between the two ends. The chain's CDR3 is CASSPPRGAGTDTQYF. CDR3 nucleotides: TGTGCCAGCTCACCACCGAGGGGGGCTGGAACAGATACGCAGTATTTT. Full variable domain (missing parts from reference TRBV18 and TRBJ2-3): NAGVMQNPRHLVRRRGQEARLRCSPMKGHSHVYWYRQLPEEGLKFMVYLQKENIIDESGMPKERFSAEFPKEGPSILRIQQVVRGDSAAYFCASSPPRGAGTDTQYFGPGTRLTVL.

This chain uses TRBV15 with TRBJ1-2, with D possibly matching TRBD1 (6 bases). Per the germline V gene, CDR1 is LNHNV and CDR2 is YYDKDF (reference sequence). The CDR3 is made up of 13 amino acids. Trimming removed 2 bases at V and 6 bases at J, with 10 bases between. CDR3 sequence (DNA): TGTGCCACCAGCAGATCCCGGGACAATGGCTACACCTTC. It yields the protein CATSRSRDNGYTF.

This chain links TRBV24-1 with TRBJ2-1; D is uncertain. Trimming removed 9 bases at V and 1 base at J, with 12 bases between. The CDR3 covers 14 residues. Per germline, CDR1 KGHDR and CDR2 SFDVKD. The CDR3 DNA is TGTGCCACCCGCCCCGGCGGTTCCTACAATGAGCAGTTCTTC. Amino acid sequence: CATRPGGSYNEQFF.

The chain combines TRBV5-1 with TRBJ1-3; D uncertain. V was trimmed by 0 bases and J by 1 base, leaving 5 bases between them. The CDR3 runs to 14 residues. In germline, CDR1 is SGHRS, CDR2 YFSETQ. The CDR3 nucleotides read TGCGCCAGCAGCTTGGGGGCGTCTGGAAACACCATATATTTT. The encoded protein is CASSLGASGNTIYF.

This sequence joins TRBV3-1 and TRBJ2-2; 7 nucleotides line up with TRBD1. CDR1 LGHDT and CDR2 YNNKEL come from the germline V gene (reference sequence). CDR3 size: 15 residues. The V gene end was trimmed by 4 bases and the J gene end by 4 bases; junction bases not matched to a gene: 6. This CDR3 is CASSPTGAGTGELFF. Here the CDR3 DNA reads TGTGCCAGCAGCCCCACAGGGGCGGGCACCGGGGAGCTGTTTTTT.

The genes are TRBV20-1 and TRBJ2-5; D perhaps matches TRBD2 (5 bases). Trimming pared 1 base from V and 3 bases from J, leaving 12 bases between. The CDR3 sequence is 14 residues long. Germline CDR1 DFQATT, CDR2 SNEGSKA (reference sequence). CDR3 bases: TGCAGTGCTAGAGCGGGATCCCTGAAAGAGACCCAGTACTTC. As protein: CSARAGSLKETQYF.

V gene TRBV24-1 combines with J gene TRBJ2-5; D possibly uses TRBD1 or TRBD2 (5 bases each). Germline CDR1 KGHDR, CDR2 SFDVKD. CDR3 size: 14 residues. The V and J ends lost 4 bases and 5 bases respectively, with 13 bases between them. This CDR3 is CATSEAVEGETQYF. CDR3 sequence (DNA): TGTGCCACCAGTGAGGCGGTCGAGGGGGAGACCCAGTACTTC.

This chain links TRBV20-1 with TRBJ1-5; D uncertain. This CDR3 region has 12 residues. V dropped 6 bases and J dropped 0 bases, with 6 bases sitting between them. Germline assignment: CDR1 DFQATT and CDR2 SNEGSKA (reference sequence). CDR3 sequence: CSALDSNQPQHF. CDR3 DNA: TGCAGTGCCCTGGATAGCAATCAGCCCCAGCATTTT.

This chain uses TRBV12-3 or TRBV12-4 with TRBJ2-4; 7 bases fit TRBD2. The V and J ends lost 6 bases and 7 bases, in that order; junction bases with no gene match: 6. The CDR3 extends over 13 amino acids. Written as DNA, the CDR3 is TGTGCCAGCAGCTGGGCAGCGGGGAACATTCAGTACTTC. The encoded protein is CASSWAAGNIQYF.

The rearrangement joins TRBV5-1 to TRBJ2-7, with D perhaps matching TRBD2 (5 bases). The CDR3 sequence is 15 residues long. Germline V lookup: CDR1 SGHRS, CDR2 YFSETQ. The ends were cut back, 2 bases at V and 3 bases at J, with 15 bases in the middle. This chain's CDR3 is CASSLSRRADYEQYF. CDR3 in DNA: TGCGCCAGCAGCTTATCCCGGAGAGCGGACTACGAGCAGTACTTC.

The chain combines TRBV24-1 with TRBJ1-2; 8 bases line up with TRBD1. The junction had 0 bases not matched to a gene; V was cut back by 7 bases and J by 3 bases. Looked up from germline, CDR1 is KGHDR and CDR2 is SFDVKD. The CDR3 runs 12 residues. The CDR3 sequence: CATRDRDYGYTF. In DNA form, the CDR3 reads TGTGCCACCAGGGACAGGGACTATGGCTACACCTTC.

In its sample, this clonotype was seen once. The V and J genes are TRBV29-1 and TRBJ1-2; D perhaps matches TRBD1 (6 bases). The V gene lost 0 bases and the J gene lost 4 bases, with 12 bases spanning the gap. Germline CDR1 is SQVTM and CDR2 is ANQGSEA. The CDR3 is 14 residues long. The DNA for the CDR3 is TGCAGCGTTGAAGATTTACAGGGTGTCTATGGCTACACCTTC. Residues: CSVEDLQGVYGYTF.

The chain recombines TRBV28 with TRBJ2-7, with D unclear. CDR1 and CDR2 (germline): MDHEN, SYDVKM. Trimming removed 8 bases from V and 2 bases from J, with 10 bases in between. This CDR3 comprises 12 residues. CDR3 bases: TGTGCCAGCCTTGCCAGACCCTACGAGCAGTACTTC. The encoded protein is CASLARPYEQYF.

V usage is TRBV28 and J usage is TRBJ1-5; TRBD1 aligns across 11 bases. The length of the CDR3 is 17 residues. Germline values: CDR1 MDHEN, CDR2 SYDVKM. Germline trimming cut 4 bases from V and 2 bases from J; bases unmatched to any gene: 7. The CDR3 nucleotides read TGTGCCAGCAGTTCGGACAGGGGGCGACGTGGCAATCAGCCCCAGCATTTT. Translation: CASSSDRGRRGNQPQHF.